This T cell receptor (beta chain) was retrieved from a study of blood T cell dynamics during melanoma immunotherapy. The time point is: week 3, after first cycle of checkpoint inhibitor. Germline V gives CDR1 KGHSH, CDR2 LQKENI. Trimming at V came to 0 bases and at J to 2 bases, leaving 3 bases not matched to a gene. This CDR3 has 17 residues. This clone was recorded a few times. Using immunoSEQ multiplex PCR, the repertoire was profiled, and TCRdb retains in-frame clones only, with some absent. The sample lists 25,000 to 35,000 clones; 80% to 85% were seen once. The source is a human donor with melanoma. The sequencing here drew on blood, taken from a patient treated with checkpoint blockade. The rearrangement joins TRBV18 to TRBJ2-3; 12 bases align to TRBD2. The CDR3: CASSPPGLAGITDTQYF. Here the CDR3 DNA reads TGTGCCAGCTCACCACCGGGACTAGCGGGCATCACAGATACGCAGTATTTT.